The 25 T cell receptor beta chains below come from one sample, sequenced in a study of early T cells in non-severe SARS-CoV-2 infection. From the 5' RACE reads, TCRdb called clonotypes with MiXCR, one entry per CDR3 protein. Among tens of thousands of distinct CDR3 sequences listed, around 14% were seen once. The specimen sequenced was whole blood. These receptors were taken from an adult who was a healthcare worker with PCR-confirmed SARS-CoV-2 infection or an uninfected control (not recorded which).

The rearrangement joins TRBV6-1 to TRBJ1-1; tentatively, D is TRBD1 (6 bases). Trimming cost V 7 bases and J 11 bases, with 17 bases left between them. This CDR3 comprises 12 residues. Germline CDR1 and CDR2: MNHNS and SASEGT. CDR3 coding DNA: TGTGCCAGCACAGAGCTAGGGGGGTGCGCTTTCTTT. This translates into CASTELGGCAFF.

V gene TRBV13 combines with J gene TRBJ2-7, with 9 nucleotides matching TRBD1. This CDR3 comprises 14 residues. Germline trimming cut 5 bases from V and 2 bases from J; bases unmatched to any gene: 4. Germline CDR1 reads PRHDT; CDR2 reads FYEKMQ (reference sequence). This CDR3 reads CASSPRDRAYEQYF. The CDR3 DNA is TGTGCCAGCAGCCCCCGGGACAGGGCCTACGAGCAGTACTTC. The full variable domain, its missing parts supplied by reference TRBV13 and TRBJ2-7, is AAGVIQSPRHLIKEKRETATLKCYPIPRHDTVYWYQQGPGQDPQFLISFYEKMQSDKGSIPDRFSAQQFSDYHSELNMSSLELGDSALYFCASSPRDRAYEQYFGPGTRLTVT.

This clonotype was picked up a small number of times. The chain joins TRBV9 to TRBJ2-1; D remains ambiguous. The CDR3 contains 15 residues. Germline-derived CDR1 and CDR2 are SGDLS and YYNGEE. The V end lost 2 bases, the J end lost 0 bases, and 9 bases lay between the germline ends. The CDR3, as DNA: TGTGCCAGCAGCGTTAGTACGACCTCCTACAATGAGCAGTTCTTC. Translated: CASSVSTTSYNEQFF.

The J gene is TRBJ1-3, the V gene TRBV20-1; D is unclear. CDR3 length equals 12 residues. Germline V gives CDR1 DFQATT, CDR2 SNEGSKA (reference sequence). V was trimmed by 3 bases and J by 4 bases, leaving 7 bases between them. The CDR3 here is CSASGRGNTIYF. The CDR3 DNA reads TGCAGTGCTAGCGGTCGGGGAAACACCATATATTTT.

The V and J genes are TRBV6-5 and TRBJ2-2, with 10 bases that match TRBD2. V shed 6 bases and J 2 bases; nucleotides not matched to a gene: 9. Per the germline V gene, CDR1 is MNHEY and CDR2 is SVGAGI. This CDR3 has 17 residues. The CDR3 DNA reads TGTGCCAGCAGCCGCTTTGGACTAGCGGTTAACACCGGGGAGCTGTTTTTT. This gives the protein CASSRFGLAVNTGELFF.

This clonotype occurred a few times. The gene calls are TRBV20-1 and TRBJ2-4; D is undetermined. Trimming shortened V by 6 bases and J by 8 bases, and 11 bases separated the two germline ends. There are 11 residues in the CDR3. The germline gives CDR1 DFQATT, CDR2 SNEGSKA (reference sequence). CDR3 region: CSAPSHDIQYF. The CDR3 DNA follows: TGCAGTGCGCCATCTCACGACATTCAGTACTTC.

This clonotype was found a few times. The chain carries TRBV25-1 and TRBJ2-1, with D tentatively TRBD2 (5 bases). Germline values: CDR1 MGHDK, CDR2 SYGVNS. The CDR3 covers 15 residues. V was cut by 3 bases and J by 0 bases, with 9 bases left in between. The CDR3, as DNA: TGTGCCAGCAGTGATAAGCGGAGCTCCTACAATGAGCAGTTCTTC. Residues: CASSDKRSSYNEQFF.

This clonotype was counted only a few times. The CDR3 DNA is TGCGCCAGCAGCTTGTGGGGCTCGGAGACCCAGTACTTC. It specifies CASSLWGSETQYF. The chain uses TRBV5-1 and TRBJ2-5; tentatively, D is TRBD1 (5 bases). V was trimmed by 1 base and J by 5 bases, leaving 9 bases between them. CDR1 and CDR2 (germline): SGHRS, YFSETQ. CDR3 length equals 13 residues.

The chain has TRBV10-3 and TRBJ2-1, with D tentatively TRBD2 (5 bases). The CDR3 is 12 residues long. The V gene lost 9 bases and the J gene lost 4 bases, with 10 bases spanning the gap. From germline, CDR1 is ENHRY and CDR2 SYGVKD. The CDR3 region is CAMGGRYNEQFF. As DNA, the CDR3 is TGTGCCATGGGCGGGCGTTACAATGAGCAGTTCTTC.

This clonotype turned up a few times. This chain connects TRBV7-2 to TRBJ2-7, with a weak D call TRBD2 (6 bases). The CDR3 runs 15 residues. The V gene's germline CDR1 is SGHTA and CDR2 FQGNSA. Deletions cut 1 base from V and 1 base from J, with 11 bases between. The CDR3, as DNA: TGTGCCAGCAGCTTAGAAGGTGGGAGGTCCTACGAGCAGTACTTC. Translated, it gives CASSLEGGRSYEQYF. The whole variable domain, remainder taken from reference TRBV7-2 and TRBJ2-7, is GAGVSQSPSNKVTEKGKDVELRCDPISGHTALYWYRQSLGQGLEFLIYFQGNSAPDKSGLPSDRFSAERTGGSVSTLTIQRTQQEDSAVYLCASSLEGGRSYEQYFGPGTRLTVT.

This clonotype was seen many times. The chain recombines TRBV7-2 with TRBJ2-3; 9 bases fit TRBD1. The ends lost 4 bases at V and 5 bases at J; junction bases unmatched: 13. The CDR3 totals 17 residues. The V gene's germline CDR1 is SGHTA and CDR2 FQGNSA. The CDR3 sequence: CASSSNPQGAGEDTQYF. The CDR3 region has the DNA TGTGCCAGCAGCTCAAATCCACAGGGGGCGGGAGAAGATACGCAGTATTTT.

The chain uses TRBV9 and TRBJ2-5; D may correspond to TRBD1 or TRBD2 (5 bases each). The CDR3 contains 14 residues. Deletions cut 0 bases from V and 5 bases from J, with 11 bases between. CDR1 and CDR2 (germline): SGDLS, YYNGEE. CDR3 sequence reads: CASSVGGTAETQYF. The CDR3 DNA sequence: TGTGCCAGCAGCGTAGGAGGGACGGCGGAGACCCAGTACTTC. Full variable domain (rest looked up from reference TRBV9 and TRBJ2-5): DSGVTQTPKHLITATGQRVTLRCSPRSGDLSVYWYQQSLDQGLQFLIQYYNGEERAKGNILERFSAQQFPDLHSELNLSSLELGDSALYFCASSVGGTAETQYFGPGTRLLVL.

This rearrangement joins TRBV20-1 to TRBJ2-1, with a weak D call TRBD2 (5 bases). This CDR3 contains 12 residues. CDR1 DFQATT and CDR2 SNEGSKA come from the germline V gene (reference sequence). Trimming shortened V by 4 bases and J by 7 bases, and 11 bases separated the two germline ends. In DNA form, the CDR3 reads TGCAGTGCTAAACTAGGATGGAATGAGCAGTTCTTC. This codes for CSAKLGWNEQFF.

V gene TRBV18 combines with J gene TRBJ2-1; D assignment may be TRBD1 or TRBD2 (5 bases each). CDR1 KGHSH and CDR2 LQKENI come from the germline V gene. This CDR3 comprises 14 residues. Trimming stripped 6 bases from V and 6 bases from J, with 15 bases between. The CDR3 nucleotides are TGTGCCAGCTCGCAGGGACCCACCGGCAATGAGCAGTTCTTC. It translates to CASSQGPTGNEQFF.

This clonotype appeared many times. This chain connects TRBV3-1 to TRBJ2-7, with D unclear. V was shortened by 2 bases and J by 9 bases, with 17 bases between the two germline ends. Germline lookup yields CDR1 LGHDT and CDR2 YNNKEL (reference sequence). CDR3 size: 14 residues. The CDR3 DNA follows: TGTGCCAGCAGCCAACAGGAACTTTCGGTTTGGCAGTACTTC. Translating gives CASSQQELSVWQYF.

A few counts support this clonotype. The chain uses TRBV7-9 and TRBJ2-6; D remains unclear. The CDR3 has 12 residues. The V gene lost 5 bases and the J gene lost 7 bases, with 6 bases spanning the gap. Germline assignment: CDR1 SEHNR and CDR2 FQNEAQ (reference sequence). The CDR3: CASSPVANVLTF. The CDR3 DNA follows: TGTGCCAGCAGCCCCGTAGCCAACGTCCTGACTTTC.

This clonotype showed up many times. This chain connects TRBV12-3 or TRBV12-4 to TRBJ2-1; 12 bases map to TRBD2. CDR3 length: 15 amino acids. V gave up 7 bases and J gave up 5 bases; unmatched junction bases: 6. The CDR3 coding sequence is TGTGCCAGCATGTCTTGGACTAGCGGGAACAATGAGCAGTTCTTC. Protein sequence: CASMSWTSGNNEQFF.

The table lists this clonotype with a few counts. V and J are TRBV28 and TRBJ2-3; a weak D match, TRBD1 (6 bases). Germline CDR1 MDHEN, CDR2 SYDVKM. This CDR3 has 14 amino acids. Trimming cost V 7 bases and J 0 bases, with 11 bases left between them. The CDR3 loop is CASIRGGSTDTQYF. The CDR3 DNA follows: TGTGCCAGCATAAGAGGGGGTAGCACAGATACGCAGTATTTT.

This clonotype was seen once. The chain couples TRBV12-3 or TRBV12-4 to TRBJ2-7, with no clear D. The CDR3 sequence is 11 residues long. The ends were cut back, 7 bases at V and 6 bases at J, with 10 bases in the middle. The CDR3 nucleotides are TGTGCCAGCATGCACGGTAGCGAGCAGTACTTC. Translating gives CASMHGSEQYF.

This chain uses TRBV6-2 or TRBV6-3 with TRBJ2-7, with 7 nucleotides matching TRBD2. J gave up 2 bases and V 2 bases, and 3 bases lay outside the gene matches. The CDR3 sequence is 14 residues long. From germline, CDR1 is MNHEY and CDR2 SVGEGT. CDR3 protein: CASSYGAGAYEQYF. CDR3 in DNA: TGTGCCAGCAGTTACGGGGCGGGAGCCTACGAGCAGTACTTC.

This clonotype was counted only a few times. The V gene is TRBV20-1, the J gene TRBJ2-7; D is possibly TRBD2 (6 bases). Trimming cost V 5 bases and J 6 bases, with 20 bases left between them. CDR3 size: 14 residues. The V gene's germline CDR1 is DFQATT and CDR2 SNEGSKA (reference sequence). The CDR3 spells CSAAGTSPTGEQYF. The DNA for the CDR3 is TGCAGTGCTGCCGGGACTTCCCCCACTGGCGAGCAGTACTTC.

This clonotype was detected only a few times. The chain combines TRBV20-1 with TRBJ2-1; 7 bases match TRBD2. The CDR3 is made up of 14 amino acids. The germline V gene encodes CDR1 DFQATT and CDR2 SNEGSKA (reference sequence). After removal of 1 base from V and 2 bases from J, the junction contained 2 bases not matched to a gene. The CDR3 DNA is TGCAGTGCTAGAGCGGGAGGCCCCTACAATGAGCAGTTCTTC. Encoded protein: CSARAGGPYNEQFF.

In this sample, this clonotype turned up a few times. The chain carries TRBV3-1 and TRBJ2-6, with D possibly matching TRBD1 (6 bases). V lost 3 bases, J lost 4 bases, and 7 bases lay in between. CDR1 is LGHDT and CDR2 is YNNKEL in the germline V gene (reference sequence). The CDR3 is 14 residues long. CDR3 sequence: CASSQGAGANVLTF. The CDR3 coding sequence is TGTGCCAGCAGCCAGGGGGCAGGGGCCAACGTCCTGACTTTC.

The genes are TRBV6-5 and TRBJ2-3; D is possibly TRBD2 (5 bases). V was clipped by 6 bases and J by 6 bases, with 13 bases between them. The CDR3 runs to 13 residues. Germline V gene sequence: CDR1 MNHEY, CDR2 SVGAGI. The CDR3 DNA reads as TGTGCCAGCAGGCCCGAGGGAGTGGATACGCAGTATTTT. Protein: CASRPEGVDTQYF.

This clonotype was picked up many times. V is TRBV20-1 and J is TRBJ1-4; no firm D call. V was shortened by 8 bases and J by 8 bases, with 15 bases between the two germline ends. The germline gives CDR1 DFQATT, CDR2 SNEGSKA (reference sequence). The CDR3 consists of 12 residues. The chain's CDR3 is CSPRSDLEKLFF. The CDR3 DNA follows: TGCAGTCCCCGTAGCGACCTGGAAAAACTGTTTTTT.